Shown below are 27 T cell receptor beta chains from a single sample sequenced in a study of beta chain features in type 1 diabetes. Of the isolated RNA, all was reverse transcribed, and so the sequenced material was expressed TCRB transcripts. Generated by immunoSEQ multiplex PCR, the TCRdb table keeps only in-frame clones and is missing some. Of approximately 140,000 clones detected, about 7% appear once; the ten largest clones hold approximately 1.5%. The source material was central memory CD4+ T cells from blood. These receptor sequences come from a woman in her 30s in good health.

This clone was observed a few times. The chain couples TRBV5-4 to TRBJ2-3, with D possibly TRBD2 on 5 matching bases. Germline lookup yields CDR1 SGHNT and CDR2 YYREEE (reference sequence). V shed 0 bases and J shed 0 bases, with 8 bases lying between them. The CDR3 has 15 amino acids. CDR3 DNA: TGTGCCAGCAGCTTGGGCAGCGGAAGCACAGATACGCAGTATTTT. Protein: CASSLGSGSTDTQYF. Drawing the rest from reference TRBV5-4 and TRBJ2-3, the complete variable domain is ETGVTQSPTHLIKTRGQQVTLRCSSQSGHNTVSWYQQALGQGPQFIFQYYREEENGRGNFPPRFSGLQFPNYSSELNVNALELDDSALYLCASSLGSGSTDTQYFGPGTRLTVL.

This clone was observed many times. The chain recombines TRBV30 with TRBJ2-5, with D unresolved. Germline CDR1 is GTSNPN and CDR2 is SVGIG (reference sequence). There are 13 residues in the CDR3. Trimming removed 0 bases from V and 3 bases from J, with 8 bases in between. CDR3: CAWSVTFEETQYF. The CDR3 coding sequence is TGTGCCTGGAGTGTTACTTTCGAAGAGACCCAGTACTTC.

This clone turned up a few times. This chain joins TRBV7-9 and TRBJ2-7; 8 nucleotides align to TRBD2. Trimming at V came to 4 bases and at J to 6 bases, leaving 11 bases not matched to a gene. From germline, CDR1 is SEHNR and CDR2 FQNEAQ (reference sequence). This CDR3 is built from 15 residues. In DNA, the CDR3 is TGTGCCAGCAGCTCACTAATCGGGAGGGCCCTCGAGCAGTACTTC. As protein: CASSSLIGRALEQYF. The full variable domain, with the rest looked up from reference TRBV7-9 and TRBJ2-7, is DTGVSQNPRHKITKRGQNVTFRCDPISEHNRLYWYRQTLGQGPEFLTYFQNEAQLEKSRLLSDRFSAERPKGSFSTLEIQRTEQGDSAMYLCASSSLIGRALEQYFGPGTRLTVT.

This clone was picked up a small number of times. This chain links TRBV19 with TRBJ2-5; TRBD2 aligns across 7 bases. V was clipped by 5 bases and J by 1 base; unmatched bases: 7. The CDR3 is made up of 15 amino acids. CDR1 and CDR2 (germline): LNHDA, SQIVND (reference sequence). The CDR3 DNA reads TGTGCCAGTAGTGGTCTAGCGGAGGCCCAAGAGACCCAGTACTTC. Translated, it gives CASSGLAEAQETQYF.

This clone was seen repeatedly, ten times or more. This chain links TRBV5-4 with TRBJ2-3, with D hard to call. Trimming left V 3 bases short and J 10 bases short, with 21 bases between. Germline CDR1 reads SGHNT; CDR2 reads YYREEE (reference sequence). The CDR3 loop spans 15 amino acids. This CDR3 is CASSSPALTRDAQYF. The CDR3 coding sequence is TGTGCCAGCAGCTCCCCCGCCTTGACTCGTGATGCGCAGTATTTT.

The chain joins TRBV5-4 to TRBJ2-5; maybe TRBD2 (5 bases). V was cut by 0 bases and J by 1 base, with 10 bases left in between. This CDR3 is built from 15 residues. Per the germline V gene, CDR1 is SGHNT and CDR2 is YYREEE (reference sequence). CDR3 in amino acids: CASSLAAEAQETQYF. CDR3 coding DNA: TGTGCCAGCAGCTTGGCCGCGGAGGCCCAAGAGACCCAGTACTTC.

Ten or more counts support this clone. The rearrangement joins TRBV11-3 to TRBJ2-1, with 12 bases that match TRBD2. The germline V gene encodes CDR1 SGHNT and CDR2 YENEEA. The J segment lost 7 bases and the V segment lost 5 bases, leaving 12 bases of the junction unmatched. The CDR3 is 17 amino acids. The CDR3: CASSPGNGLAGSNEQFF. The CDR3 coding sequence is TGTGCCAGCAGCCCGGGAAACGGACTAGCGGGAAGTAATGAGCAGTTCTTC.

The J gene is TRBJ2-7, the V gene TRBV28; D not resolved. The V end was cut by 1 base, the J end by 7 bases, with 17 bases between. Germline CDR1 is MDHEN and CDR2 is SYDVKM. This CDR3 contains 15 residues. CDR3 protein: CASSLSRRPTEEQYF. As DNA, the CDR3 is TGTGCCAGCAGTTTATCGCGACGCCCGACTGAAGAGCAGTACTTC.

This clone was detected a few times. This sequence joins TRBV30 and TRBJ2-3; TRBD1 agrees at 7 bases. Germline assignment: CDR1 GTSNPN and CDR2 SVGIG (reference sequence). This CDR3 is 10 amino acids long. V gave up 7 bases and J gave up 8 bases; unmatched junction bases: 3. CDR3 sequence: CALDRVTQYF. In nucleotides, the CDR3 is TGTGCCTTAGACAGGGTTACGCAGTATTTT.

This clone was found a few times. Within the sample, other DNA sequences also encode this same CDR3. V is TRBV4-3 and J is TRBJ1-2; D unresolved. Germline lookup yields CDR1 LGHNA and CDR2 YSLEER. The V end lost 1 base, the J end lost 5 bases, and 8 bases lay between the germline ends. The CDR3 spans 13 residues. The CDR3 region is CASSQGARYGYTF. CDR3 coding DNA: TGCGCCAGCAGCCAAGGGGCCCGGTATGGCTACACCTTC.

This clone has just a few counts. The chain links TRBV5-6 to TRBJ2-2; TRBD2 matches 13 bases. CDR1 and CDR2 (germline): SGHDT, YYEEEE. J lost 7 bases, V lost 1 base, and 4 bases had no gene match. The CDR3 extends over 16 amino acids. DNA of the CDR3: TGTGCCAGCAGCTTGAGGACTAGCGGGAGTGTCGGGGAGCTGTTTTTT. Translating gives CASSLRTSGSVGELFF.

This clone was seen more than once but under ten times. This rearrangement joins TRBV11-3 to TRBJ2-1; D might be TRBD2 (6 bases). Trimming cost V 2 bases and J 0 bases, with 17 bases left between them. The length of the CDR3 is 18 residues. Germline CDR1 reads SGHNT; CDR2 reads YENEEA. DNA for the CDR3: TGTGCCAGCAGCTTAAGTCTCACTGGGGGGACCTCCTACAATGAGCAGTTCTTC. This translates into CASSLSLTGGTSYNEQFF.

The CDR3 loop reads CASSLTGEQFF. The CDR3 coding sequence is TGTGCCAGCAGTTTGACTGGAGAGCAGTTCTTC. The rearrangement uses TRBV7-3 and TRBJ2-1; D remains unclear. Between the trimmed V and J ends, which lost 6 bases and 10 bases, there was a span of 10 bases. Germline values: CDR1 SGHTA, CDR2 FQGTGA. CDR3 length: 11 residues. The variable domain in full, with the rest retrieved from reference TRBV7-3 and TRBJ2-1, is GAGVSQTPSNKVTEKGKYVELRCDPISGHTALYWYRQSLGQGPEFLIYFQGTGAADDSGLPNDRFFAVRPEGSVSTLKIQRTERGDSAVYLCASSLTGEQFFGPGTRLTVL.

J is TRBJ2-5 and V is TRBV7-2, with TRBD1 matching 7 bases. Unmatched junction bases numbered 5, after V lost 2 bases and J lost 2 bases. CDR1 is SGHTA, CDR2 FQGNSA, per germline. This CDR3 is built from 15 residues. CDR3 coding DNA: TGTGCCAGCAGCTTACCAAACAGGGGTCAAGAGACCCAGTACTTC. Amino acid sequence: CASSLPNRGQETQYF.

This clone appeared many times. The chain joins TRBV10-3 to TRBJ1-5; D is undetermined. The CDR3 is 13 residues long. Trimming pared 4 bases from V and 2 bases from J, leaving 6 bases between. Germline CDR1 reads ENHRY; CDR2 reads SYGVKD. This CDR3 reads CAISAGGNQPQHF. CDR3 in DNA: TGTGCCATCAGTGCAGGCGGCAATCAGCCCCAGCATTTT.

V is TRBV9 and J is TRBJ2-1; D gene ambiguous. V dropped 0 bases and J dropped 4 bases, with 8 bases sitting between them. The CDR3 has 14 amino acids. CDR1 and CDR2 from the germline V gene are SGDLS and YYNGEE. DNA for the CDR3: TGTGCCAGCAGCGTAGGACTGGATTACAATGAGCAGTTCTTC. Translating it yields CASSVGLDYNEQFF.

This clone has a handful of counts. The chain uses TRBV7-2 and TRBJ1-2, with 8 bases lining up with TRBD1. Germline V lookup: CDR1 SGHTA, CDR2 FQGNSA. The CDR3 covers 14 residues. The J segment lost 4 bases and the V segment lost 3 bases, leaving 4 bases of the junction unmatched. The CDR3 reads CASSFQTGGYGYTF. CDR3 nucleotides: TGTGCCAGCAGCTTCCAAACAGGGGGCTATGGCTACACCTTC.

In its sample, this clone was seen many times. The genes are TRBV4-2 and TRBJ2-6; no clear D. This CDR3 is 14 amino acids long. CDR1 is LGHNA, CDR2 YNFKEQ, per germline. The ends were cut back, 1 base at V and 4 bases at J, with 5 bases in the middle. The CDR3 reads CASSQVAGANVLTF. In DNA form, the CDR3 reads TGTGCCAGCAGCCAAGTAGCCGGGGCCAACGTCCTGACTTTC.

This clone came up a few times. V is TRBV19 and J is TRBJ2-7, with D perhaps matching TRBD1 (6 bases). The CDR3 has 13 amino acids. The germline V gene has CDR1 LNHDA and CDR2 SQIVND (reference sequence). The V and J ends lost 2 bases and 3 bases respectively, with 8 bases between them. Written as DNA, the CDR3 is TGTGCCAGTAGTATACGGGACAACTACGAGCAGTACTTC. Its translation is CASSIRDNYEQYF.

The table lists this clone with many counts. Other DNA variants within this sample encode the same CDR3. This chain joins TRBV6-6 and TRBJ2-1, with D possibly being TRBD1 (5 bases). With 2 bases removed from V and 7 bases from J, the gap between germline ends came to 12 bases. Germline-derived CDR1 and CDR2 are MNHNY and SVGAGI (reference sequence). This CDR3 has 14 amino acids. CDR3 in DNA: TGTGCCAGCAGTTACAGCGACAGAGGAAATGAGCAGTTCTTC. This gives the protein CASSYSDRGNEQFF.

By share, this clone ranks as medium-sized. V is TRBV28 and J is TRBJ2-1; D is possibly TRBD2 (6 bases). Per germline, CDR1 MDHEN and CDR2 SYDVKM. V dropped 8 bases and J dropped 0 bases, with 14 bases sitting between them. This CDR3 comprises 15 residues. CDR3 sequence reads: CASCWDSYSYNEQFF. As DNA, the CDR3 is TGTGCCAGCTGCTGGGACTCGTACTCCTACAATGAGCAGTTCTTC.

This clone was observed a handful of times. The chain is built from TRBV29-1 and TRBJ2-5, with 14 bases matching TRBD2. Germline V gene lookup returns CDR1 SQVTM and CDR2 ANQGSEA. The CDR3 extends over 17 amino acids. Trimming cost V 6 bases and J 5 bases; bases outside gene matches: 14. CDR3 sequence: CSVGGLAGVLVKETQYF. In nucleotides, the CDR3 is TGCAGCGTCGGGGGACTAGCGGGAGTGTTAGTAAAGGAGACCCAGTACTTC. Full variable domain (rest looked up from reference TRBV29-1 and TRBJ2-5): SAVISQKPSRDICQRGTSLTIQCQVDSQVTMMFWYRQQPGQSLTLIATANQGSEATYESGFVIDKFPISRPNLTFSTLTVSNMSPEDSSIYLCSVGGLAGVLVKETQYFGPGTRLLVL.

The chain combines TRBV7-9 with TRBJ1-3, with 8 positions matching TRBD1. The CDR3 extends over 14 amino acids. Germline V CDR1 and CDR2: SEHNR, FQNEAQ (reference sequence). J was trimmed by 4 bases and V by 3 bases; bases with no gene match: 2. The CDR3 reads CASSLTGEGNTIYF. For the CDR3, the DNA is TGTGCCAGCAGCTTGACAGGGGAAGGAAACACCATATATTTT. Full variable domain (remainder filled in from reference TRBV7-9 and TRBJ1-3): DTGVSQNPRHKITKRGQNVTFRCDPISEHNRLYWYRQTLGQGPEFLTYFQNEAQLEKSRLLSDRFSAERPKGSFSTLEIQRTEQGDSAMYLCASSLTGEGNTIYFGEGSWLTVV.

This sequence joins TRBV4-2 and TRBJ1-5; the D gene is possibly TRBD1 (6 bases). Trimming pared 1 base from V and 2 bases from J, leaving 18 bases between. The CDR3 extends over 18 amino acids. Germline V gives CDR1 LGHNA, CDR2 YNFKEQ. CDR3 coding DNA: TGTGCCAGCAGCCAAGTAATTGGAAACAGGGATGGCAATCAGCCCCAGCATTTT. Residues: CASSQVIGNRDGNQPQHF.

CDR3 DNA sequence: TGTGCCAGCAGCCCCAGAGAGACCCAGTACTTC. Translation gives CASSPRETQYF. The chain employs TRBV6-5 and TRBJ2-5; D gene ambiguous. This CDR3 is built from 11 residues. V was cut by 6 bases and J by 4 bases, with 6 bases left in between. CDR1 MNHEY and CDR2 SVGAGI come from the germline V gene.

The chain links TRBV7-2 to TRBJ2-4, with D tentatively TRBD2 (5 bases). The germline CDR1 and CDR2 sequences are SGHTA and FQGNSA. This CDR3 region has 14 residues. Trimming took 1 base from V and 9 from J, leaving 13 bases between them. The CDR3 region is CASSLGSGGVIQYF. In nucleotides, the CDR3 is TGTGCCAGCAGCTTAGGCAGCGGCGGCGTCATTCAGTACTTC.

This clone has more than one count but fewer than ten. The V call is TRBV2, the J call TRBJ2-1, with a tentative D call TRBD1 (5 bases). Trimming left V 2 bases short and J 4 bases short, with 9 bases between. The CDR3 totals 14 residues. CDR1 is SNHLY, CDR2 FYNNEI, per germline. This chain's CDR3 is CASSERGLYNEQFF. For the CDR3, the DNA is TGTGCCAGCAGTGAAAGGGGTTTATACAATGAGCAGTTCTTC. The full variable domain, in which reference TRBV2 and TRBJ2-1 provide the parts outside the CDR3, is EPEVTQTPSHQVTQMGQEVILRCVPISNHLYFYWYRQILGQKVEFLVSFYNNEISEKSEIFDDQFSVERPDGSNFTLKIRSTKLEDSAMYFCASSERGLYNEQFFGPGTRLTVL.